This T cell receptor beta chain was identified in a study of blood T cell repertoires in COVID-19. Study at large: The study drew acute and convalescent COVID-19 samples from the United States, Italy and Spain. T cells, B-cell-depleted T cells, or PBMCs supplied cDNA or gDNA.

Per germline, CDR1 SGHDN and CDR2 FVKESK. V was pared by 2 bases and J by 4 bases, with 7 bases of the junction left unmatched. CDR3 length equals 15 residues. Methods used by the authors: Nucleated cell counts were estimated from reference gene primer amplification. Method: immunoSEQ multiplex PCR; TCRdb's copy keeps in-frame clones and lacks some. The DNA was the basis for D and trimming; V, J and clone size are from that table. The table has 250,000 to 350,000 clones, roughly 89% seen once. Sample: peripheral blood. This TCR derives from a young man with acute or convalescent COVID-19. The chain carries TRBV14 and TRBJ1-1; TRBD1 matches 7 bases. CDR3 bases: TGTGCCAGCAGCCAACTTACAGGGGTTTCCACTGAAGCTTTCTTT. This translates into CASSQLTGVSTEAFF.